This TCR beta chain was captured in a study of T cells in Graves' hyperthyroidism and ophthalmopathy (dated by TCRdb to between 2018 and 2021). With respect to the entire study: Peripheral blood was sampled at the time of initial diagnosis, prior to any treatment. TCR V-J signatures able to tell the groups apart were searched for in a discovery cohort of some 100 patients, of whom 43 had Graves' ophthalmopathy and roughly 59 had stable Graves' hyperthyroidism. According to the paper, TCR Vbeta CDR3 sequencing was carried out on about 140 peripheral blood samples, which came from more than 40 ophthalmopathy, 80 or so hyperthyroidism and roughly 17 progressor patients. Prospective prediction of ophthalmopathy was tested in an independent validation cohort of fewer than 20 hyperthyroidism patients and 17 patients who later progressed to ophthalmopathy. After sampling, hyperthyroidism patients received methimazole starting at 30 mg daily, and ophthalmopathy patients received high-dose intravenous methylprednisolone. The roughly 91 discovery patients were randomly split 7:3 into training and test sets. The study also compared thyroid tissue and blood T-cell repertoires from several Graves' hyperthyroidism patients. What the study reported, not specific to this receptor: Most expanded thyroid clonotypes (frequency above 0.001) were also detected in blood, a finding suggesting that blood repertoires may reflect thyroid immune responses. A 13 V-J signature model separated ophthalmopathy from stable hyperthyroidism, with around 88% sensitivity and roughly 81% specificity in cross-validation and 80%/75% in testing. Sample size was not statistically predetermined, and blinding of investigators to group allocation was not performed. During validation, the model predicted progression to ophthalmopathy a median of approximately 7 months ahead of onset, with approximately 71% sensitivity and about 75% specificity.

The CDR3 numbers 12 residues from cysteine through phenylalanine. Of the read, only the CDR3 DNA is kept; its 36 bases are in frame from base 1. V and J are truncated by 3 bases and 3 bases respectively, leaving an intervening sequence of 6 bases. The germline V gene (reference sequence) gives CDR1 as SEHNR and CDR2 as FQNEAQ. TCR beta CDR3 regions were amplified from RNA transcripts. A first-round RT-PCR of the TCR CDR3 used the HTBI primer set with the Qiagen OneStep RT-PCR kit. Libraries were constructed in a second round of multiplex PCR, after which size selection and purification were performed. Libraries were sequenced paired-end with 100 bp reads on an Illumina HiSeq2000. From the authors' description of their analysis: SOAPnuke was used to process the raw data, with reads discarded if the reads contained adapters or uncalled bases, had a mean Phred below 15, or lacked an exact constant-primer or identifier match. High-quality paired reads were merged with COPE v1.2.5, and unique nucleotide sequences were defined as clonotypes. MiTCR v1.1 was used to align clonotypes to the IMGT TRBV, TRBD and TRBJ reference segments. The analysis was restricted to V-J combinations with a frequency above 0.0001, which together covered 99.2% of the repertoires. The TCS score was defined as F50 (clonal expansion) divided by E x V (chaos), with BLOSUM62-based TCRdist calculated between CDR3 peptides within each V-J. Welch's t-statistics and random forest reduced roughly 500 V-J features to roughly 13, which were used in a naive Bayes classifier (R e1071). TCRdb reworked the public reads: Q25 trimming with fastp, MiXCR clone assembly, productive beta chains retained. CDR3 protein duplicates are merged, each entry listing the most common genes and DNA. Clone size and V and J calls follow TCRdb, not the original study. For this sample the table gives 300,000 to 450,000 distinct CDR3 sequences, of which more than 20% were detected only once. Clones ranked in the top ten supply about 73% of the sample.

This clonotype turned up a few times. Its cognate antigen has yet to be identified. Being one base from a much bigger clone, this may be a read error. Stable Graves' hyperthyroidism was defined as the absence of progression to ophthalmopathy over 18 months of follow-up. Hyperthyroidism patients were newly diagnosed, with disease duration under 2 months, and aged 18 to 65 years. Exclusion was applied to patients with uncontrolled infections, other autoimmune diseases, pregnancy or lactation. Clinical symptoms, serum thyroxine and TRAb, thyroid ultrasound, and orbital computed tomography formed the basis for the diagnoses. Ficoll-Paque density gradient centrifugation was used to isolate PBMCs from 8 to 10 ml of fresh peripheral blood. Total RNA was extracted using Trizol reagent, and RNA quality was assessed on an Agilent 2100 Bioanalyzer.

The clonotype originates from a man aged 50 or older with Graves' hyperthyroidism. Recombination joined TRBV7-9 with TRBJ2-7, and the D gene may be TRBD1, 5 bases matching. Input material: blood. The nucleotide sequence is given as TGTGCCAGCAGCTTTGACAGCTACGAGCAGTACTTC. It specifies CASSFDSYEQYF.